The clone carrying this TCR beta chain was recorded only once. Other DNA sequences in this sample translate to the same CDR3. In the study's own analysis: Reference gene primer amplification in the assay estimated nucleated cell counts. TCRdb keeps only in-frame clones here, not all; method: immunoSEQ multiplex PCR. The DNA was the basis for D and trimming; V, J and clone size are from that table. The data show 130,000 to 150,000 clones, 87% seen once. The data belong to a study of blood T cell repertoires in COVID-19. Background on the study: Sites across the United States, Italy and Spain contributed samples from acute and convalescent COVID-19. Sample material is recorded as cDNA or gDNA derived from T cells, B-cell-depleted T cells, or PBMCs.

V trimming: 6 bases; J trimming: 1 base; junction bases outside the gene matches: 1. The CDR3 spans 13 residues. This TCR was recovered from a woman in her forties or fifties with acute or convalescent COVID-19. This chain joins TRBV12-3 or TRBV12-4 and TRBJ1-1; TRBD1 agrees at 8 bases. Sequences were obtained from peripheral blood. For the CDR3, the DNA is TGTGCCAGCAGGCAGGGGGCGAACACTGAAGCTTTCTTT. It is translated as CASRQGANTEAFF.